Shown below are 11 T cell receptor beta chains from a single sample sequenced in a study of blood T cell repertoires in COVID-19. Only in-frame clones appear in the TCRdb table, and some are missing; sequencing was by immunoSEQ multiplex PCR. Among a few hundred thousand clones, 83% were seen once, and the ten largest hold about 5%. Material: PBMCs or T cells enriched from blood (not recorded which). The receptors stem from a woman between 45 and 60 years old who had recovered from COVID-19.

The chain employs TRBV5-1 and TRBJ2-7, with TRBD1 identical over 7 bases. After removal of 4 bases from V and 11 bases from J, the junction contained 18 bases not matched to a gene. The germline gives CDR1 SGHRS, CDR2 YFSETQ. The CDR3 has 15 amino acids. The CDR3 spells CASSPATGTLVREYF. The CDR3 bases are TGCGCCAGCAGCCCGGCGACAGGGACCCTCGTTCGGGAGTACTTC.

DNA of the CDR3: TGTGCCAGCAGCTTAGGCGGCCGGGGAACCGGGGAGCTGTTTTTT. It translates to CASSLGGRGTGELFF. V and J are TRBV7-2 and TRBJ2-2, with D possibly TRBD2 on 5 matching bases. This CDR3 spans 15 amino acids. Germline V CDR1 and CDR2: SGHTA, FQGNSA. Trimming pared 1 base from V and 5 bases from J, leaving 11 bases between.

This chain uses TRBV5-4 with TRBJ1-1, with D perhaps matching TRBD1 (6 bases). The germline gives CDR1 SGHNT, CDR2 YYREEE (reference sequence). V was clipped by 2 bases and J by 1 base, with 12 bases between them. CDR3 length equals 15 residues. CDR3 in DNA: TGTGCCAGCAGCTTCGGGCCGACAGGGAACACTGAAGCTTTCTTT. Its protein product is CASSFGPTGNTEAFF.

V and J are TRBV28 and TRBJ2-1; the match to TRBD1 covers 9 bases. The CDR3 spans 14 residues. The germline gives CDR1 MDHEN, CDR2 SYDVKM. With 3 bases clipped from V and 4 bases from J, the junction kept 1 base outside the gene matches. The DNA of the CDR3 is TGTGCCAGCAGTTTTGGGACAGGGTACAATGAGCAGTTCTTC. Translating gives CASSFGTGYNEQFF.

J is TRBJ1-2 and V is TRBV29-1, with D tentatively TRBD1 (6 bases). The CDR3 has 12 amino acids. V gave up 5 bases and J gave up 8 bases, with 15 bases separating them. Looked up from germline, CDR1 is SQVTM and CDR2 is ANQGSEA. This chain's CDR3 is CSVQHGGSGYTF. In nucleotides, the CDR3 is TGCAGCGTTCAGCATGGGGGCAGCGGCTACACCTTC.

The gene calls are TRBV14 and TRBJ2-3, with 10 bases fitting TRBD2. The CDR3 is 16 residues long. CDR1 SGHDN and CDR2 FVKESK come from the germline V gene. J was trimmed by 2 bases and V by 3 bases; bases with no gene match: 5. In nucleotides, the CDR3 is TGTGCCAGCAGCCAGGAAGGACTAGCGGTCACAGATACGCAGTATTTT. This translates into CASSQEGLAVTDTQYF.

To note about this clone: Distinct nucleotide sequences in the sample also encode this CDR3. The chain employs TRBV7-2 and TRBJ1-6, with 8 bases that match TRBD1. Germline CDR1 and CDR2: SGHTA and FQGNSA. Trimming took 0 bases from V and 10 from J; bases not matched to a gene: 5. The CDR3 sequence is 15 residues long. The DNA for the CDR3 is TGTGCCAGCAGCTTAGCGCCAGGGGGCTCCTCACCCCTCCACTTT. Protein sequence: CASSLAPGGSSPLHF.

This chain links TRBV7-8 with TRBJ2-6; D gene unclear. Germline V lookup: CDR1 SGHVS, CDR2 FQNEAQ. The CDR3 sequence is 14 residues long. Trimming removed 11 bases at V and 4 bases at J, with 15 bases between. The CDR3 loop is CADSDDGGANVLTF. CDR3 nucleotides: TGTGCCGACTCGGATGACGGCGGGGCCAACGTCCTGACTTTC.

The DNA of the CDR3 is TGTGCCAGCAGCTGGACTAGCGGGAGGGCCCCCCCTATCAATGAGCAGTTCTTC. This codes for CASSWTSGRAPPINEQFF. This chain connects TRBV5-6 to TRBJ2-1, with 15 bases matching TRBD2. Germline V CDR1 and CDR2: SGHDT, YYEEEE. V lost 3 bases, J lost 6 bases, and 10 bases stayed unmatched. The CDR3 sequence is 18 residues long.

The chain carries TRBV12-3 or TRBV12-4 and TRBJ2-7; TRBD2 aligns across 7 bases. Losses at the gene ends were 8 bases for V and 5 bases for J; bases not matched to a gene: 6. This CDR3 has 12 amino acids. Here the CDR3 reads CASRWEGHEQYF. Written as DNA, the CDR3 is TGTGCCAGCCGGTGGGAGGGCCACGAGCAGTACTTC.

The V gene is TRBV3-1 (or the pseudogene TRBV3-2), the J gene TRBJ1-1; tentatively, D is TRBD1 (6 bases). Trimming cost V 1 base and J 0 bases, with 12 bases left between them. Germline V gives CDR1 LGHDT, CDR2 YNNKEL (reference sequence). This CDR3 comprises 16 residues. The CDR3 nucleotides are TGTGCCAGCAGCCAAGTGGGGGCGAGGGTGAACACTGAAGCTTTCTTT. Encoded protein: CASSQVGARVNTEAFF.